Listed below are T cell receptor beta chains from one sample, sequenced in a study of shared clonotypes between healthy human individuals. Sequencing used immunoSEQ multiplex PCR; TCRdb keeps in-frame clones, though not all of them. Of approximately 640,000 clones in the sample, around 72% were seen once. The sample consisted of memory CD4+ T cells sorted from blood. Receptor source: a woman under 40 in good health. CDR3s include the opening cysteine and the closing phenylalanine or tryptophan. Each record gives: V gene, D gene, clone size, J gene, CDR3 DNA, CDR3 protein. D genes are given only for firm matches. The size field is filled for only some rows; it gives once, few, many or a size class.

TRBV7-2	-	-	TRBJ2-7	TGTGCCAGCAGCTTAGCCGTCGCGTCCTCCTACGAGCAGTACTTC	CASSLAVASSYEQYF
TRBV11-3	TRBD1	-	TRBJ2-2	TGTGCCAGCAGCTTAGAGACAGGGGCCGGGGAGCTGTTTTTT	CASSLETGAGELFF
TRBV5-1	-	-	TRBJ2-2	TGCGCCAGCAGCTTTGAAGCCCCGAACACCGGGGAGCTGTTTTTT	CASSFEAPNTGELFF
TRBV5-1	-	-	TRBJ2-3	TGCGCCAGCAGCTTGGAGGAGCGGGGCACAGATACGCAGTATTTT	CASSLEERGTDTQYF
TRBV7-3	TRBD2	many	TRBJ2-7	TGTGCCAGCAGCTCCCAGCGGCTAGCGGGCCCCTACGAGCAGTACTTC	CASSSQRLAGPYEQYF
TRBV14	-	few	TRBJ2-5	TGTGCCAGCAGCCACCATAGCTGGGCACAAGAGACCCAGTACTTC	CASSHHSWAQETQYF
TRBV15	TRBD2	-	TRBJ2-1	TGTGCCACCAGCAGAGATACCCTAGCGGGATCAGGGAATGAGCAGTTCTTC	CATSRDTLAGSGNEQFF
TRBV4-1	TRBD2	few	TRBJ2-1	TGCGCCAGCAGCCGGACTAGCACTTCCTACAATGAGCAGTTCTTC	CASSRTSTSYNEQFF
TRBV5-1	-	-	TRBJ2-3	TGCGCCAGCAGCCTGACACAGGGTTCAATCGATACGCAGTATTTT	CASSLTQGSIDTQYF
TRBV2	-	-	TRBJ2-3	TGTGCCAGCAGTCGGGACCGCACAGATACGCAGTATTTT	CASSRDRTDTQYF
TRBV5-1	TRBD2	-	TRBJ2-5	TGCGCCGCCCGACCTAGCGGGAGGGCCCAAGAGACCCAGTACTTC	CAARPSGRAQETQYF
TRBV7-8	TRBD2	-	TRBJ2-2	TGTGCCAGCAGCTTATTTGGACTAGCGGGGAACACCGGGGAGCTGTTTTTT	CASSLFGLAGNTGELFF
TRBV7-6	-	few	TRBJ1-4	TGTGCCAGCAGCTTAGCTGGGGGGTATGAAAAACTGTTTTTT	CASSLAGGYEKLFF
TRBV5-1	-	-	TRBJ2-1	TGCGCCAGCAGCTTGGCGAGCGGATCCTACAATGAGCAGTTCTTC	CASSLASGSYNEQFF
TRBV5-1	-	-	TRBJ2-1	TGCGCCAGCAGCTTGGAGCTGAGCTCCTACAATGAGCAGTTCTTC	CASSLELSSYNEQFF
TRBV18	TRBD2	few	TRBJ2-3	TGTGCCAGCTCACGGGATCTAGCGGCCACAGATACGCAGTATTTT	CASSRDLAATDTQYF
TRBV13	TRBD2	-	TRBJ2-1	TGTGCCAGCAGCTTAGTGGGCGGGAGGCCAGTCAATGAGCAGTTCTTC	CASSLVGGRPVNEQFF
TRBV6-6	-	few	TRBJ1-4	TGTGCCAGCAGTCGGGGGGAAGGGGAAAAACTGTTTTTT	CASSRGEGEKLFF
TRBV18	-	-	TRBJ2-7	TGTGCCAGCTCACCAAGGACAACCTACGAGCAGTACTTC	CASSPRTTYEQYF
TRBV19	TRBD2	-	TRBJ2-1	TGTGCCAGTAGTGTCGGGACTAGCGGGAGCAATGAGCAGTTCTTC	CASSVGTSGSNEQFF
TRBV4-1	-	-	TRBJ2-3	TGCGCCAGCAGCCAGTCTATCAGGACCACAGATACGCAGTATTTT	CASSQSIRTTDTQYF
TRBV28	-	-	TRBJ2-6	TGTGCCAGCAGGGATTCGGGGGCTGGGGCCAACGTCCTGACTTTC	CASRDSGAGANVLTF
TRBV29-1	TRBD2	-	TRBJ2-1	TGCAGCGTCACCGGGACTAGCGCCAATGAGCAGTTCTTC	CSVTGTSANEQFF
TRBV10-3	-	-	TRBJ2-7	TGTGCCATCGGAGGCGGAAGTGATCGTTACGAGCAGTACTTC	CAIGGGSDRYEQYF
TRBV5-1	-	-	TRBJ2-2	TGCGCCAGCAGCCCTCCCCAGGGGACATCGGGCACCGGGGAGCTGTTTTTT	CASSPPQGTSGTGELFF
TRBV15	-	-	TRBJ1-1	TGTGCCACCAGCTCCAGGGTGGTAAGGAACACTGAAGCTTTCTTT	CATSSRVVRNTEAFF
TRBV15	TRBD1	-	TRBJ1-2	TGTGCCACCAGCAGTGGGGACAGTTTCTATGGCTACACCTTC	CATSSGDSFYGYTF
TRBV6-1	-	-	TRBJ1-4	TGTGCCAGCAGCCGGGAGTATAGGGAAAAACTGTTTTTT	CASSREYREKLFF
TRBV4-2	TRBD2	-	TRBJ2-7	TGTGCCAGCAGCCAAGCCGGGACTAGCGGTCTGGAGCAGTACTTC	CASSQAGTSGLEQYF
TRBV28	TRBD1	-	TRBJ1-1	TGTGCCAGCAGTTTACCGGGACAGGGGGTAGTAGCTTTCTTT	CASSLPGQGVVAFF
TRBV6-5	-	-	TRBJ2-3	TGTGCCAGCACCCTTGCCCAGGACACAGATACGCAGTATTTT	CASTLAQDTDTQYF
TRBV6-1	TRBD2	-	TRBJ2-5	TGTGCCAGCAGGCTCATCCTAGCGGGAGGCACCCAGTACTTC	CASRLILAGGTQYF
TRBV2	-	-	TRBJ2-7	TGTGCCAGCAGTGTATCCGCCTACGAGCAGTACTTC	CASSVSAYEQYF
TRBV11-3	-	-	TRBJ2-1	TGTGCCAGCAGCTTAGAGGGCCGGAGGCCCTACAATGAGCAGTTCTTC	CASSLEGRRPYNEQFF
TRBV7-6	-	-	TRBJ1-4	TGTGCCAGCAGCTTACCACCGACTGAAAAACTGTTTTTT	CASSLPPTEKLFF
TRBV5-6	-	-	TRBJ2-7	TGTGCCAGCAGCTTCCTAGCGAGGAGCTCCTACGAGCAGTACTTC	CASSFLARSSYEQYF
TRBV5-5	-	-	TRBJ1-2	TGTGCCAGCAGCGGCGCAAATAACTATGGCTACACCTTC	CASSGANNYGYTF
TRBV5-1	TRBD2	-	TRBJ2-5	TGCGCCAGCAGCTCCTCCCCCGGGGCTAGCGGGAGCAAGACCCAGTACTTC	CASSSSPGASGSKTQYF
TRBV5-1	TRBD2	-	TRBJ2-2	TGCGCCAGCAGCTTAAGGACTAGCGGGACCCTCTTTCCCGGGGAGCTGTTTTTT	CASSLRTSGTLFPGELFF
TRBV6-4	-	once	TRBJ2-1	TGTGCCAGCAGTGACACCCAGGGACCGAAGTTCTTC	CASSDTQGPKFF
TRBV5-1	TRBD2	-	TRBJ2-7	TGCGCCAGCAGCTGGACCACTAGCGGTTACGAGCAGTACTTC	CASSWTTSGYEQYF
TRBV28	TRBD1	few	TRBJ1-5	TGTGCCAGCAGCCCGGGACAGGGGGAGCAGCCCCAGCATTTT	CASSPGQGEQPQHF
TRBV28	-	few	TRBJ1-2	TGTGCCAGCAGCCCCAGGGATGGCTACACCTTC	CASSPRDGYTF
TRBV25-1	-	-	TRBJ1-1	TGTGCCAGCGGTGGGTTCGGGGGTCGGGGGGAAGCTTTCTTT	CASGGFGGRGEAFF
TRBV28	TRBD1	-	TRBJ2-7	TGTGCCAGCAGCCTTCGATTGGGACAGGGAAACTACGAGCAGTACTTC	CASSLRLGQGNYEQYF
TRBV6-1	TRBD1	few	TRBJ1-2	TGTGCCAGCAGACCACCAACTACAGGGGATGGCTACACCTTC	CASRPPTTGDGYTF
TRBV2	TRBD2	-	TRBJ2-3	TGTGCCAGCAGCGAAGACGTTCGGGGGGCAGATACGCAGTATTTT	CASSEDVRGADTQYF
TRBV7-2	TRBD2	-	TRBJ2-3	TGTGCCAGCAGCTTAGGCTCTGCTAGCGGGGGGTTCACAGATACGCAGTATTTT	CASSLGSASGGFTDTQYF
TRBV28	-	-	TRBJ1-1	TGTGCCAGCAGATCTCAGGACACTGAAGCTTTCTTT	CASRSQDTEAFF
TRBV27	-	-	TRBJ1-5	TGTGCCAGCAGGATAGGACAGCTTAGCAATCAGCCCCAGCATTTT	CASRIGQLSNQPQHF
TRBV29-1	-	many	TRBJ2-1	TGCAGCGTTTTATCTTGGAGAGCCGGCAATGAGCAGTTCTTC	CSVLSWRAGNEQFF
TRBV10-3	-	-	TRBJ2-7	TGTGCCATCAGTGAGGCGACAGGTAACACCTACGAGCAGTACTTC	CAISEATGNTYEQYF
TRBV6-4	TRBD1	few	TRBJ1-2	TGTGCCAGCAGTGCCGCCCGGGACAGCTATGGCTACACCTTC	CASSAARDSYGYTF
TRBV7-9	-	-	TRBJ2-1	TGTGCCAGCAGCTTCGGGGAATCCTACAATGAGCAGTTCTTC	CASSFGESYNEQFF
TRBV4-2	-	-	TRBJ2-2	TGTGCCAGCAGTCCGACAGACGCGAACACCGGGGAGCTGTTTTTT	CASSPTDANTGELFF